The subject of this entry is one TCR beta chain. Its antigen is unknown. Time point specified: persistent/refractory GD, antithyroid drugs over 5 years with positive TRAb. Making the TCR library involved RNA that had been extracted from PBMCs. It was American Thyroid Association guidelines that determined Graves' disease diagnosis. These data are taken from a study of regulatory T cells in long-lasting Graves disease. Findings and caveats of the study: Only peripheral blood was studied, not thyroid tissue. Fewer public clonotypes were shared by new patients (around 960) than by persistent patients (about 2,700).

The TCR beta library used iRepertoire HTBI primers with Arm-PCR amplification of CDR3. Each CDR3 protein gets one entry after TCRdb re-called the multiplex PCR reads with MiXCR. Of about half a million distinct CDR3 sequences in the sample, approximately 23% were seen once. Sequences were derived from peripheral blood mononuclear cells (PBMCs), sampled when the disease was refractory, from a patient treated with antithyroid drugs. The receptor's source is a female donor with Graves disease.

The CDR3 reads CASSPLTRGGPTYNEQFF. Here the CDR3 DNA reads TGTGCCAGCAGCCCATTAACCCGAGGGGGCCCTACGTACAATGAGCAGTTCTTC. The V gene is TRBV28, the J gene TRBJ2-1; 7 bases map to TRBD1. Germline V gene lookup returns CDR1 MDHEN and CDR2 SYDVKM. CDR3 length: 18 amino acids. V was pared by 6 bases and J by 4 bases, with 18 bases of the junction left unmatched.